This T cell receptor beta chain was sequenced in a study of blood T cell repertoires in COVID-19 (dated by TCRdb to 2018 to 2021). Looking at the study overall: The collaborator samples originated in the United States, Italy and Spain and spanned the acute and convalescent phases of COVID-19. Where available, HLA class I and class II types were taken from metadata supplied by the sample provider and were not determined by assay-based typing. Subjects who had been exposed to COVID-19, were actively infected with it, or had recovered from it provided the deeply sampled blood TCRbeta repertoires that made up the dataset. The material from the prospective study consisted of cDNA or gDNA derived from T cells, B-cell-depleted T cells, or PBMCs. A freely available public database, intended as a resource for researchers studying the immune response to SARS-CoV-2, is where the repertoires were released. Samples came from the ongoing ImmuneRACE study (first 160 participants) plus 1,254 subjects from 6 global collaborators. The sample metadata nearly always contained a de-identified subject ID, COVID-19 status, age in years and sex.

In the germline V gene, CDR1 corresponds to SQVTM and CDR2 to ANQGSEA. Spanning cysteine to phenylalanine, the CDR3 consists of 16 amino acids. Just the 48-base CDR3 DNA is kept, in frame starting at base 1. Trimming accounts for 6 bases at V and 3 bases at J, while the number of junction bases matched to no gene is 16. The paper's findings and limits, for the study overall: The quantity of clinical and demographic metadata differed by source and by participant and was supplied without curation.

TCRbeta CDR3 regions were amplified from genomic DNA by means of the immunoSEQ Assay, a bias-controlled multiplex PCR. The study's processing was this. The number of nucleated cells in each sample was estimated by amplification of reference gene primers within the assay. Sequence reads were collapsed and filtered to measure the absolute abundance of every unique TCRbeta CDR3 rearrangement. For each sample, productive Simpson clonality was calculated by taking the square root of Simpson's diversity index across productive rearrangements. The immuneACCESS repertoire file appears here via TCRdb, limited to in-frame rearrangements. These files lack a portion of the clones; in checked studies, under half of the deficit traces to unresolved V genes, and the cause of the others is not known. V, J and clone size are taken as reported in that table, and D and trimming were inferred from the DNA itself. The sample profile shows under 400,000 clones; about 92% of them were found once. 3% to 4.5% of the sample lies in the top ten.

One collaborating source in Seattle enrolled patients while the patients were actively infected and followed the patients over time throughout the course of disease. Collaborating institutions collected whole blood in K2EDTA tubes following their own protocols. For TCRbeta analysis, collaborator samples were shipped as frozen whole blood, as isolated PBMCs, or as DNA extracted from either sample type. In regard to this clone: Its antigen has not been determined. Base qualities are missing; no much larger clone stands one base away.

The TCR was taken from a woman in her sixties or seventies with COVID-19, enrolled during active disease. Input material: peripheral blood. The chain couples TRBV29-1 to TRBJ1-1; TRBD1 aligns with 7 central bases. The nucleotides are TGCAGCGTGGCGGGCACAACTCGACAGGGAGACACTGAAGCTTTCTTT. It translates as CSVAGTTRQGDTEAFF.